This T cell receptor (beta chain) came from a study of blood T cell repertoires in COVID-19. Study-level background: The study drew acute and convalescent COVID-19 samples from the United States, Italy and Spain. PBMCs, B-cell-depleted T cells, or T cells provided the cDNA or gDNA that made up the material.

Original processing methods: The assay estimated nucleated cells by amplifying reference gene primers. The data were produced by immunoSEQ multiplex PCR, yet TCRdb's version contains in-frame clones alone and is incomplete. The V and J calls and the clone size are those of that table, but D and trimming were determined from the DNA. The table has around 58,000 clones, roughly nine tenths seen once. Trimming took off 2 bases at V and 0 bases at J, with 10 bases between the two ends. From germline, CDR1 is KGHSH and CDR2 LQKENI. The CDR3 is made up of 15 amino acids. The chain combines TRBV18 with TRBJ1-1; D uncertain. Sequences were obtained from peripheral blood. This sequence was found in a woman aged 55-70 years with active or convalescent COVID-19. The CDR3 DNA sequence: TGTGCCAGCTCACCAGGGCAGTTAATGAACACTGAAGCTTTCTTT. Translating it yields CASSPGQLMNTEAFF.